This TCR beta chain was recorded in a study of T-cell reconstitution after alpha-beta-depleted transplantation in children. A library of TCRbeta sequences, prepared with unique molecular identifiers, was generated. TCRdb re-analysed the PCR reads in MiXCR, keeping a single row per CDR3 protein. The sample shows about 500,000 distinct CDR3 sequences, over 25% of them seen only once. Per the germline V gene, CDR1 is SSHAT and CDR2 is FNYEAQ (reference sequence). CDR3 length equals 14 residues. V gave up 4 bases and J gave up 7 bases, with 17 bases separating them. The source was PBMCs from the stem cell graft donor, collected from the stem cell graft. The source of this sequence is a human donor who donated a stem cell graft to a child with aplastic anemia. The gene calls are TRBV7-7 and TRBJ2-7; D is unclear. The CDR3 nucleotides read TGTGCCAGCAGCTCCAGTCCCTCGGTAGAGGAGCAGTACTTC. Protein: CASSSSPSVEEQYF.